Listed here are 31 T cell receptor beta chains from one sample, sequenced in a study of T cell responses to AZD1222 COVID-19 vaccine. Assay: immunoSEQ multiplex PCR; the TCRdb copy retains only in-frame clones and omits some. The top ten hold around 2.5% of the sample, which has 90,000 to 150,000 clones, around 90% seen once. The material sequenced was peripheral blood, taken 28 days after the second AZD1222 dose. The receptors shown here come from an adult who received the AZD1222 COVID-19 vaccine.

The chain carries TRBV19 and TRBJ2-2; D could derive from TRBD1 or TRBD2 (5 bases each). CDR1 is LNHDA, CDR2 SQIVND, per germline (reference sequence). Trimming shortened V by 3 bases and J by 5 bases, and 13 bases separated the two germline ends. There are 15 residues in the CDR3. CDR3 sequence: CASSIIGTITGELFF. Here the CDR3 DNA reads TGTGCCAGTAGTATTATAGGGACGATAACCGGGGAGCTGTTTTTT.

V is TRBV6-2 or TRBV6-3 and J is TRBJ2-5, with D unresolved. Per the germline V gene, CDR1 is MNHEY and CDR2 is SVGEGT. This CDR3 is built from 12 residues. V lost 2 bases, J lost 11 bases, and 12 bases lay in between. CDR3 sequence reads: CASSYPSLHQYF. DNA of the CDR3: TGTGCCAGCAGTTACCCCTCCCTCCATCAGTACTTC.

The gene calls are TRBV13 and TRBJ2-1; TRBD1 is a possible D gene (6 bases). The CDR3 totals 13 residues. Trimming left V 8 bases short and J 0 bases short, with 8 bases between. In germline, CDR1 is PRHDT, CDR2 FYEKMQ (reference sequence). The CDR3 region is CASGQISYNEQFF. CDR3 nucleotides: TGTGCCAGCGGACAGATCTCCTACAATGAGCAGTTCTTC.

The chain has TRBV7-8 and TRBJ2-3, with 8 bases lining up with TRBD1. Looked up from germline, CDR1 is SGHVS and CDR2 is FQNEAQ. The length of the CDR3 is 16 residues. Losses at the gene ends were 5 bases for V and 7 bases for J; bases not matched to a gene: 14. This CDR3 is CASSPWTGLKTNTQYF. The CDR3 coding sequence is TGTGCCAGCAGCCCGTGGACAGGGTTGAAAACAAATACGCAGTATTTT.

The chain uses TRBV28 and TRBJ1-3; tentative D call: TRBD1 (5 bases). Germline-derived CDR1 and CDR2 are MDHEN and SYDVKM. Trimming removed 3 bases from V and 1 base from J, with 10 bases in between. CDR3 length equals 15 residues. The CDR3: CASSLPGASGNTIYF. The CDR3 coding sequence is TGTGCCAGCAGTTTGCCCGGGGCGTCTGGAAACACCATATATTTT.

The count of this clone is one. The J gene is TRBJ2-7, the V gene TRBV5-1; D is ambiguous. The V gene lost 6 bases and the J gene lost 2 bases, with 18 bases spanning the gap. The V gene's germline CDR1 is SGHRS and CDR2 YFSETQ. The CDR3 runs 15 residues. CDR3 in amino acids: CASKRWQAPTYEQYF. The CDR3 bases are TGCGCCAGCAAAAGGTGGCAGGCTCCGACCTACGAGCAGTACTTC.

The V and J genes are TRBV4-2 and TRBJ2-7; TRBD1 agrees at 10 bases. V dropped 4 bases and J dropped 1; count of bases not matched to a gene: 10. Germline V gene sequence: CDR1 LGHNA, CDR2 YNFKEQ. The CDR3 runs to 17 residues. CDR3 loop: CASSREPSGQGSYEQYF. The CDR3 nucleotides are TGTGCCAGCAGCCGGGAACCATCGGGACAGGGGTCCTACGAGCAGTACTTC.

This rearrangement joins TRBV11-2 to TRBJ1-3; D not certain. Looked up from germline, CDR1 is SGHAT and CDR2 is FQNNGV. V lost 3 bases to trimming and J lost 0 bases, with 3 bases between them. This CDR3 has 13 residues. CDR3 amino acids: CASSLASGNTIYF. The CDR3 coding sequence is TGTGCCAGCAGCTTGGCCTCTGGAAACACCATATATTTT.

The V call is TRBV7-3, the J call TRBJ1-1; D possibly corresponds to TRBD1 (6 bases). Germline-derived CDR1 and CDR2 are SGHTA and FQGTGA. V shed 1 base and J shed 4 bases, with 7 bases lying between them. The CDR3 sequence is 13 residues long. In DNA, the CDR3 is TGTGCCAGCAGCTTAATAGGGGGCACTGAAGCTTTCTTT. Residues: CASSLIGGTEAFF.

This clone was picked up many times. The CDR3 reads CASIQGTNYGYTF. DNA for the CDR3: TGTGCCAGCATCCAGGGCACCAACTATGGCTACACCTTC. The chain recombines TRBV12-3 or TRBV12-4 with TRBJ1-2; possible D gene TRBD1, 5 bases. The CDR3 spans 13 residues. With 7 bases removed from V and 2 bases from J, the gap between germline ends came to 11 bases.

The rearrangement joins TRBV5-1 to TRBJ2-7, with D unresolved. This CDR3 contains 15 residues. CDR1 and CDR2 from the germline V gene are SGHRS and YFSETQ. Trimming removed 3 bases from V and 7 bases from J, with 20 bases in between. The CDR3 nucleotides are TGCGCCAGCAGCTCGAACGGAGCAGACCTTCTGGAGCAGTACTTC. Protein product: CASSSNGADLLEQYF.

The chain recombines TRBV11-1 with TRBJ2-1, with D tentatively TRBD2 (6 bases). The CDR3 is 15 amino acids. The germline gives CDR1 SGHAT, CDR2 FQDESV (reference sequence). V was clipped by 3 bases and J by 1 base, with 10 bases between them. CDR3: CASSLGRGSYNEQFF. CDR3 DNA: TGTGCCAGCAGCTTGGGGCGGGGATCCTACAATGAGCAGTTCTTC.

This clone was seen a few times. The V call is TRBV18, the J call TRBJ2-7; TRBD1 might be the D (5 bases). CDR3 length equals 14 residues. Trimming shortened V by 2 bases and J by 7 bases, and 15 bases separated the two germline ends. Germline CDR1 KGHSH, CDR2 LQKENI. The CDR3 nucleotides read TGTGCCAGCTCACCAACGGTTCAGGGCGGAGAGCAGTACTTC. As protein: CASSPTVQGGEQYF.

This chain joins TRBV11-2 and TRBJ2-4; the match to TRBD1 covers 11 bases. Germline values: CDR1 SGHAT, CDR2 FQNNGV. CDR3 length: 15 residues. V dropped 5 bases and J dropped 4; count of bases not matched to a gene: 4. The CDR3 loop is CASSRTGGSKNIQYF. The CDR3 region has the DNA TGTGCCAGCAGCCGGACAGGGGGCTCTAAAAACATTCAGTACTTC.

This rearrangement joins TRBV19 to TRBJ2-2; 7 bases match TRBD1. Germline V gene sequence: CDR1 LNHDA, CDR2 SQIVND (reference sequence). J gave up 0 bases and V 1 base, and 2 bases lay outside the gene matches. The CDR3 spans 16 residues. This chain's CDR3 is CASSIGQGANTGELFF. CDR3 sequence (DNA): TGTGCCAGTAGTATAGGGCAGGGGGCGAACACCGGGGAGCTGTTTTTT.

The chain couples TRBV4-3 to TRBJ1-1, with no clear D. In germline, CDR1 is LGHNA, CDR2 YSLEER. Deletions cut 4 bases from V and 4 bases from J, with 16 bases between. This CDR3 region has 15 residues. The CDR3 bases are TGCGCCAGCAGCCTACGAACTGGCCGGACCACTGAAGCTTTCTTT. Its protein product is CASSLRTGRTTEAFF.

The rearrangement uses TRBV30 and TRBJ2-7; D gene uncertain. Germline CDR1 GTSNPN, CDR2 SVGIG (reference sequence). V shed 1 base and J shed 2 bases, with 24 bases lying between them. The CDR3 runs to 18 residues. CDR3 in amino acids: CAWSAPSRARGSAYEQYF. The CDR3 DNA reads TGTGCCTGGAGTGCCCCATCCCGGGCCCGAGGCAGCGCCTACGAGCAGTACTTC.

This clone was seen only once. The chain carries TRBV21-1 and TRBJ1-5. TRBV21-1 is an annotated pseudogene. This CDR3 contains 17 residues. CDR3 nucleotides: TGTGCCAGCAGCACCTACCAAAGACGCCATAGCAATCAGCCCCAGCATTTT. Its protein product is CASSTYQRRHSNQPQHF.

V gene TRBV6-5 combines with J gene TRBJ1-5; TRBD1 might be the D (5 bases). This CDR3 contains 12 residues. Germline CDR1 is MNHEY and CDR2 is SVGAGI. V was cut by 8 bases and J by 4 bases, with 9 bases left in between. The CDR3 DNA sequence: TGTGCCAGCGGGGCAGGGAATCAGCCCCAGCATTTT. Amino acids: CASGAGNQPQHF.

Here the CDR3 DNA reads TGTGCCAGCAGTTCCATGGGACCAGGAGTGTCCCAGCATTTT. Translated, it gives CASSSMGPGVSQHF. The chain couples TRBV6-2 or TRBV6-3 to TRBJ1-5; a weak D match, TRBD1 (5 bases). CDR3 length: 14 amino acids. Germline CDR1 reads MNHEY; CDR2 reads SVGEGT. The V end was cut by 4 bases, the J end by 11 bases, with 18 bases between.

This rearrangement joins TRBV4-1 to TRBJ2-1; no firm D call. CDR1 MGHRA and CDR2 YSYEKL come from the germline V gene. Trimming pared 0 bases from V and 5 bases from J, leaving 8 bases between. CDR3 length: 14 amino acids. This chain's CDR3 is CASSQDGRDNEQFF. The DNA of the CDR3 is TGCGCCAGCAGCCAAGATGGTAGGGACAATGAGCAGTTCTTC.

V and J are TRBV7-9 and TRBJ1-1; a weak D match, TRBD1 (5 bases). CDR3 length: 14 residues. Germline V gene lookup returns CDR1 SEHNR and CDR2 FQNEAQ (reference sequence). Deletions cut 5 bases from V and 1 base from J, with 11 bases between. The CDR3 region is CASSARAANTEAFF. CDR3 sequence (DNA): TGTGCCAGCAGCGCCAGGGCTGCGAACACTGAAGCTTTCTTT.

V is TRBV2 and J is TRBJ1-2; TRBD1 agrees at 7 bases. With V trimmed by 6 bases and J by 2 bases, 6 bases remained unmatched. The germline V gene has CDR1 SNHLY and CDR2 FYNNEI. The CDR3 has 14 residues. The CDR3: CASRIRGGNYGYTF. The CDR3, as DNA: TGTGCCAGCAGGATCAGGGGGGGAAACTATGGCTACACCTTC. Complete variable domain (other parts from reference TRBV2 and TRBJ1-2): EPEVTQTPSHQVTQMGQEVILRCVPISNHLYFYWYRQILGQKVEFLVSFYNNEISEKSEIFDDQFSVERPDGSNFTLKIRSTKLEDSAMYFCASRIRGGNYGYTFGSGTRLTVV.

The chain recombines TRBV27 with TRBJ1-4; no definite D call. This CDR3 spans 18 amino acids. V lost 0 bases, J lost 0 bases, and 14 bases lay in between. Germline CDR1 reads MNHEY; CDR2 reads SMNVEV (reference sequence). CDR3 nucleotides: TGTGCCAGCAGTTTATCTATCGTCGGTGGGGCAACTAATGAAAAACTGTTTTTT. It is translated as CASSLSIVGGATNEKLFF.

The chain's CDR3 is CATSRDRGKSTDTQYF. The CDR3 DNA reads TGTGCCACCAGCAGAGATAGGGGCAAGAGCACAGATACGCAGTATTTT. This chain connects TRBV15 to TRBJ2-3, with D maybe TRBD1 (5 bases). This CDR3 has 16 amino acids. Deletions cut 0 bases from V and 0 bases from J, with 10 bases between. CDR1 and CDR2 from the germline V gene are LNHNV and YYDKDF (reference sequence).

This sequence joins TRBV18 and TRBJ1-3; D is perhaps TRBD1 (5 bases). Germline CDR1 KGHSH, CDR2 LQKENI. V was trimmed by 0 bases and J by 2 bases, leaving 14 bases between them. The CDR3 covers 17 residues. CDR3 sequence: CASSPPWGSSAGNTIYF. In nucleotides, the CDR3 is TGTGCCAGCTCACCACCGTGGGGGTCCTCCGCTGGAAACACCATATATTTT.

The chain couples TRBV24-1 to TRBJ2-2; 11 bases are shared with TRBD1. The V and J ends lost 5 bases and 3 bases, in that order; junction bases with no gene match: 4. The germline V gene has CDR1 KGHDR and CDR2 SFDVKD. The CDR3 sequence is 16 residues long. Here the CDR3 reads CATSGGQGADTGELFF. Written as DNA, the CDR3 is TGTGCCACCAGTGGAGGACAGGGGGCCGACACCGGGGAGCTGTTTTTT.

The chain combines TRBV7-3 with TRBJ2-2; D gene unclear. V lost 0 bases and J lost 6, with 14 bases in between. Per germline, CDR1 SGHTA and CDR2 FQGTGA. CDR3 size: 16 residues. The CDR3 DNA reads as TGTGCCAGCAGCTTAACCGCGGTCAGGTCAGCCGGGGAGCTGTTTTTT. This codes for CASSLTAVRSAGELFF.

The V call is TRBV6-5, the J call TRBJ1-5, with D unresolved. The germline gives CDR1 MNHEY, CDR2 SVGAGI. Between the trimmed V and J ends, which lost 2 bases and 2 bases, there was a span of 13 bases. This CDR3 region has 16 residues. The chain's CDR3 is CASSYDISYGNQPQHF. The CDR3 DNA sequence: TGTGCCAGCAGTTACGACATTTCCTATGGCAATCAGCCCCAGCATTTT.

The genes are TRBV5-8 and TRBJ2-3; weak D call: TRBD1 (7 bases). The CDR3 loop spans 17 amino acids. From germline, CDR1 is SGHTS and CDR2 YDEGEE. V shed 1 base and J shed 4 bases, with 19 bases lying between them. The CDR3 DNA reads TGTGCCAGCAGCTTGTTAGGCGGCCAGGGGGGTTCAGATACGCAGTATTTT. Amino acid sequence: CASSLLGGQGGSDTQYF. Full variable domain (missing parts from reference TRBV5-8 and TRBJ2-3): EAGVTQSPTHLIKTRGQQATLRCSPISGHTSVYWYQQALGLGLQFLLWYDEGEERNRGNFPPRFSGRQFPNYSSELNVNALELEDSALYLCASSLLGGQGGSDTQYFGPGTRLTVL.

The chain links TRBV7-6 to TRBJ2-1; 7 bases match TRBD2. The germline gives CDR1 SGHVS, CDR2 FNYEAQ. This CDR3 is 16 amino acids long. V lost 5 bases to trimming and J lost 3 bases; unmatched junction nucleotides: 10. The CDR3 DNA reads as TGTGCCAGCAGCCCCCAGCTGGCTAGCGGCTACAATGAGCAGTTCTTC. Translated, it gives CASSPQLASGYNEQFF.